One sample yielded the 15 T cell receptor beta chains listed below, sequenced in a study of prognosis after radiotherapy for stage I lung cancer. Two rounds of multiplex PCR amplified TCR beta CDR3 from genomic DNA. Specific primers for each TRBV and TRBJ gene were what first-round PCR used. TCRdb re-called the multiplex PCR reads with MiXCR, one entry per CDR3 protein. The table shows tens of thousands of distinct CDR3 sequences, with 25% to 35% occurring only once. Specimen: PBMCs, collected before or after stereotactic body radiation therapy (not recorded which). These receptors came from a donor over 45 with non-small cell lung cancer.

Of note for this clonotype: This clone may be a read error of a much larger clone one base away. The chain is built from TRBV4-1 and TRBJ1-5; maybe TRBD1 (5 bases). The V end was cut by 2 bases, the J end by 4 bases, with 12 bases between. Germline V CDR1 and CDR2: MGHRA, YSYEKL. This CDR3 comprises 15 residues. CDR3: CASSQHRDGNQPQHF. DNA of the CDR3: TGCGCCAGCAGCCAACACCGGGACGGTAATCAGCCCCAGCATTTT.

Regarding this clonotype: A much larger clone is a single base away; this may be a read error. The chain recombines TRBV4-1 with TRBJ2-7, with D maybe TRBD1 (5 bases). The CDR3 consists of 18 residues. Germline V gene sequence: CDR1 MGHRA, CDR2 YSYEKL. CDR3 coding DNA: TGCGCCAGCAGCAAAGAGTTAGGGTTAAGCGTCTGGGGCCCCGAGCAGTACTTC. Amino acid sequence: CASSKELGLSVWGPEQYF.

The chain carries TRBV5-1 and TRBJ2-1, with unresolved D. Germline CDR1 is SGHRS and CDR2 is YFSETQ. Deletions cut 1 base from V and 4 bases from J, with 3 bases between. The CDR3 has 12 residues. CDR3 sequence (DNA): TGCGCCAGCAGCTTGTCGTACAATGAGCAGTTCTTC. Translated, it gives CASSLSYNEQFF. The full variable domain, completed using reference TRBV5-1 and TRBJ2-1, is KAGVTQTPRYLIKTRGQQVTLSCSPISGHRSVSWYQQTPGQGLQFLFEYFSETQRNKGNFPGRFSGRQFSNSRSEMNVSTLELGDSALYLCASSLSYNEQFFGPGTRLTVL.

The J gene is TRBJ2-1, the V gene TRBV6-1, with D possibly being TRBD1 (6 bases). Trimming left V 6 bases short and J 1 base short, with 13 bases between. CDR3 size: 15 residues. The V gene's germline CDR1 is MNHNS and CDR2 SASEGT. The CDR3 nucleotides are TGTGCCAGCAGCCCCTATACAGGGTCCTACAATGAGCAGTTCTTC. Amino acids: CASSPYTGSYNEQFF.

The V call is TRBV6-1, the J call TRBJ2-7; TRBD2 matches 9 bases. This CDR3 is 14 amino acids long. The ends lost 6 bases at V and 3 bases at J; junction bases unmatched: 6. Germline V gives CDR1 MNHNS, CDR2 SASEGT. CDR3 region: CASRVAGAGYEQYF. CDR3 DNA sequence: TGTGCCAGCAGAGTAGCGGGAGCGGGCTACGAGCAGTACTTC.

The chain recombines TRBV5-1 with TRBJ2-3, with TRBD2 matching over 9 bases. J gave up 8 bases and V 1 base, and 11 bases lay outside the gene matches. The CDR3 runs 16 residues. CDR1 and CDR2 (germline): SGHRS, YFSETQ. In nucleotides, the CDR3 is TGCGCCAGCAGCTTGTCCATTTCTAGCGGGGAGGGTACGCAGTATTTT. Protein product: CASSLSISSGEGTQYF. Combining the CDR3 with reference TRBV5-1 and TRBJ2-3 gives the whole variable domain KAGVTQTPRYLIKTRGQQVTLSCSPISGHRSVSWYQQTPGQGLQFLFEYFSETQRNKGNFPGRFSGRQFSNSRSEMNVSTLELGDSALYLCASSLSISSGEGTQYFGPGTRLTVL.

This clonotype showed up many times. The genes are TRBV20-1 and TRBJ2-7; D is undetermined. V was shortened by 6 bases and J by 2 bases, with 26 bases between the two germline ends. This CDR3 has 17 amino acids. CDR1 and CDR2 from the germline V gene are DFQATT and SNEGSKA (reference sequence). The DNA of the CDR3 is TGCAGTGCACCAACCGCCCCGGTTAGAGGCGTCACCTACGAGCAGTACTTC. Protein sequence: CSAPTAPVRGVTYEQYF.

This clonotype was seen repeatedly, ten times or more. The V gene is TRBV29-1, the J gene TRBJ2-1; 7 bases are a match to TRBD2. Germline V CDR1 and CDR2: SQVTM, ANQGSEA. Unmatched junction bases numbered 4, after V lost 4 bases and J lost 4 bases. This CDR3 region has 13 residues. CDR3 nucleotides: TGCAGCGTTGTCAGCGGGACTTACAATGAGCAGTTCTTC. It yields the protein CSVVSGTYNEQFF.

In regard to this clonotype: A far larger clone is one nucleotide away, so this likely arose from a read error. V is TRBV6-4 and J is TRBJ2-7; D gene unclear. The germline V gene has CDR1 MRHNA and CDR2 SNTAGT. The CDR3 has 12 amino acids. CDR3 bases: TGTGCCAGCAGTGAATTGGGCTACGAGCAGTGCTTC. This codes for CASSELGYEQCF.

This clonotype was observed a few times. A far more abundant clone sits one base away, making this likely a read error. V and J are TRBV6-4 and TRBJ2-7; D call uncertain. This CDR3 region has 15 residues. V lost 9 bases and J 6 bases, leaving 24 bases between the germline ends. Germline CDR1 MRHNA, CDR2 SNTAGT. The CDR3 nucleotides are TGTGCCAGAAGTTCTCTCCGAACCCATTTGGGCGAGCAGTACTTC. Its translation: CARSSLRTHLGEQYF.

There are a few counts of this clonotype. A far larger clone lies a single base away; this is likely a read error. The chain links TRBV6-1 to TRBJ1-2; possible D gene TRBD1, 6 bases. The V gene lost 7 bases and the J gene lost 4 bases, with 13 bases spanning the gap. Germline V gene lookup returns CDR1 MNHNS and CDR2 SASEGT. The CDR3 has 13 amino acids. The chain's CDR3 is CASIYREGYGYTF. The CDR3 region has the DNA TGTGCCAGCATCTACAGGGAGGGCTATGGCTACACCTTC.

Many counts were recorded for this clonotype. This chain joins TRBV20-1 and TRBJ1-5; D may be TRBD1 (5 bases). The germline V and J ends were trimmed by 0 bases and 7 bases, with 10 bases remaining between them. The length of the CDR3 is 13 residues. Germline V gene sequence: CDR1 DFQATT, CDR2 SNEGSKA (reference sequence). In DNA form, the CDR3 reads TGCAGTGCTAGAGACCCCAGGGCCCAGCCCCAGCATTTT. Translation: CSARDPRAQPQHF.

Regarding this clonotype: A read error may account for a junction end that differs from germline. V gene TRBV6-2 or TRBV6-3 combines with J gene TRBJ2-1; a weak D match, TRBD1 (5 bases). The V gene's germline CDR1 is MNHEY and CDR2 SVGEGT. The CDR3 runs 14 residues. CDR3 DNA: TGTGCCAACAGTAGACAGCCTGGGCTCAATGAGCAGTTCTTC. It codes for CANSRQPGLNEQFF.

In its sample, this clonotype was seen many times. This rearrangement joins TRBV5-4 to TRBJ1-4; a possible D gene is TRBD1 (5 bases). The germline V gene has CDR1 SGHNT and CDR2 YYREEE (reference sequence). Trimming cost V 4 bases and J 4 bases, with 14 bases left between them. This CDR3 spans 15 amino acids. The CDR3 DNA sequence: TGTGCCAGCAGCGAGCCAGGGCAGGTTAATGAAAAACTGTTTTTT. Protein: CASSEPGQVNEKLFF.

With respect to this clonotype: This sequence is one base from a far larger clone and is likely a read error. The chain recombines TRBV14 with TRBJ2-1; 16 bases fit TRBD2. This CDR3 region has 18 residues. CDR1 is SGHDN and CDR2 is FVKESK in the germline V gene. CDR3 coding DNA: TGTGTCAGCACCCCAGGGACTAGCGGGAGGGCTTGGAACAATGAGCAGTTCTTC. This gives the protein CVSTPGTSGRAWNNEQFF.